This entry is about one T cell receptor beta chain. Its specificity is unknown. After constant-region reverse-primer amplification, full-length variable regions underwent semi-nested PCR with Nested Universal Primer A. Via MiXCR, TCRdb re-called the 5' RACE reads, giving one row per CDR3 protein. The table includes 50,000 to 75,000 distinct CDR3 sequences, approximately 22% detected once. Study-wide findings and caveats: Whole repertoires were not studied in the larger cohort, only one V-J beta rearrangement. Tumor Tregs overlapped most with tumor, then blood, naive CD4+ cells.

Memory CD4+ cells were defined as CD4+CD45RO+CD25-. Specimen: memory CD4+ T cells sorted from a lymph node. Subset: memory CD4+ T cells, CD4+CD45RO+CD25-. The origin of this receptor is a female donor with breast cancer.

The CDR3 region is CAVQGGWTDTQYF. CDR3 DNA sequence: TGTGCCGTACAGGGAGGTTGGACAGATACGCAGTATTTT. The chain couples TRBV24-1 to TRBJ2-3; possibly TRBD1 or TRBD2 for D (6 bases each). V lost 12 bases, J lost 3 bases, and 15 bases lay in between. This CDR3 is built from 13 residues. Germline CDR1 KGHDR, CDR2 SFDVKD.